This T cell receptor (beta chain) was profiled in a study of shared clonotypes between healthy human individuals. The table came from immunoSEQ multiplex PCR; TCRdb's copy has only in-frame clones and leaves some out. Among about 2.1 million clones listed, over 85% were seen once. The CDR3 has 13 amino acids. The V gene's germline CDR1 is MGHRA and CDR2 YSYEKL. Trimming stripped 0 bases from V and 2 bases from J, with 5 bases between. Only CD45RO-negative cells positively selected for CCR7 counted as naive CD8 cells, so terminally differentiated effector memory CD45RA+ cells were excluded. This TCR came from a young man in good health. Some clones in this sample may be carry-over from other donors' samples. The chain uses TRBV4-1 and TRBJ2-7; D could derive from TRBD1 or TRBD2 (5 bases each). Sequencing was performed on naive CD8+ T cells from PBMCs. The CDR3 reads CASSQEGAYEQYF. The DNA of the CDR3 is TGCGCCAGCAGCCAAGAGGGGGCCTACGAGCAGTACTTC.